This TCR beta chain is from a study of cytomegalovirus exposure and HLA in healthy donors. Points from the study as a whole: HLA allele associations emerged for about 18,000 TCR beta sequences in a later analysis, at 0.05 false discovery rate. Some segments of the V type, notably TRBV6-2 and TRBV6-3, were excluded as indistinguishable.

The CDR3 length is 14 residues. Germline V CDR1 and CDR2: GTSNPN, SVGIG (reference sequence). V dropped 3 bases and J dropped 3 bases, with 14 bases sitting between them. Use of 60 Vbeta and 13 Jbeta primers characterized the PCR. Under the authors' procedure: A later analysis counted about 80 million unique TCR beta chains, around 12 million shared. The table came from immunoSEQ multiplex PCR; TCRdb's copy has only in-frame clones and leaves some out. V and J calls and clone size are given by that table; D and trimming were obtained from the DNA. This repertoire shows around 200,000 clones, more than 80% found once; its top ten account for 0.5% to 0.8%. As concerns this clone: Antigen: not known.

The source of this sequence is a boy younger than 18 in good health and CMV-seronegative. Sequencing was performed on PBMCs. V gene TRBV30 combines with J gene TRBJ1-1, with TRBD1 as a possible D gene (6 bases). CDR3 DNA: TGTGCCTGGAGGAGTTACAGGGTGGACACTGAAGCTTTCTTT. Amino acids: CAWRSYRVDTEAFF. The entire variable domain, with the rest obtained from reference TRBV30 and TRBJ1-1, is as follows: SQTIHQWPATLVQPVGSPLSLECTVEGTSNPNLYWYRQAAGRGLQLLFYSVGIGQISSEVPQNLSASRPQDRQFILSSKKLLLSDSGFYLCAWRSYRVDTEAFFGQGTRLTVV.